Listed below are T cell receptor beta chains from one sample, sequenced in a study of blood T cells in healthy people across ages. TCRdb called the 5' RACE reads again in MiXCR, with one record for every CDR3 protein. The repertoire holds about 1.4 million distinct CDR3 sequences, with 59% as singletons. The sequencing sample was made of blood. The receptors shown here come from a man between 18 and 29 years old in good health. CDR3s include the opening cysteine and the closing phenylalanine or tryptophan. A D gene is named only where the DNA matches it firmly. Size tells how often a clone was seen (once, few, many) or the class of an expanded clone, and some rows leave it out.

j_call: TRBJ2-5; d_call: NA; clone_size: NA; cdr3_length: 17; v_call: TRBV4-1; cdr3_aa: CASSQVSTQPFKETQYF; cdr3_nt: TGCGCCAGCAGCCAAGTGTCGACGCAACCCTTTAAAGAGACCCAGTACTTC
j_call: TRBJ1-1; d_call: NA; clone_size: NA; cdr3_length: 13; v_call: TRBV29-1; cdr3_aa: CSVEAVLKTEAFF; cdr3_nt: TGCAGCGTTGAAGCGGTCCTCAAGACTGAAGCTTTCTTT
j_call: TRBJ2-5; d_call: TRBD2; clone_size: NA; cdr3_length: 14; v_call: TRBV27; cdr3_aa: CASSLSWRGETQYF; cdr3_nt: TGTGCCAGCAGTTTAAGCTGGCGGGGGGAGACCCAGTACTTC
j_call: TRBJ2-3; d_call: TRBD2; clone_size: NA; cdr3_length: 14; v_call: TRBV6-5; cdr3_aa: CASQDGGGTDTQYF; cdr3_nt: TGTGCCAGCCAAGATGGGGGGGGGACAGATACGCAGTATTTT
j_call: TRBJ2-5; d_call: TRBD2; clone_size: NA; cdr3_length: 13; v_call: TRBV29-1; cdr3_aa: CSPSGGAQETQYF; cdr3_nt: TGCAGCCCAAGCGGGGGGGCCCAAGAGACCCAGTACTTC
j_call: TRBJ2-7; d_call: NA; clone_size: NA; cdr3_length: 16; v_call: TRBV4-1; cdr3_aa: CASSQASQGDSYEQYF; cdr3_nt: TGCGCCAGCAGCCAAGCTTCACAGGGAGACTCCTACGAGCAGTACTTC
j_call: TRBJ2-1; d_call: NA; clone_size: NA; cdr3_length: 15; v_call: TRBV2; cdr3_aa: CASQTRGQVSNEQFF; cdr3_nt: TGTGCCAGCCAAACTCGGGGCCAAGTCTCGAATGAGCAGTTCTTC
j_call: TRBJ1-4; d_call: TRBD1; clone_size: few; cdr3_length: 15; v_call: TRBV4-3; cdr3_aa: CASSPRDREYEKLFF; cdr3_nt: TGCGCCAGCAGCCCCCGGGACAGGGAATATGAAAAACTGTTTTTT
j_call: TRBJ1-5; d_call: TRBD1; clone_size: few; cdr3_length: 15; v_call: TRBV12-3/TRBV12-4; cdr3_aa: CASTSGQGLHQPQHF; cdr3_nt: TGTGCCAGCACCTCAGGACAGGGATTACATCAGCCCCAGCATTTT
j_call: TRBJ1-4; d_call: TRBD1; clone_size: few; cdr3_length: 16; v_call: TRBV25-1; cdr3_aa: CASSERTGAINEKLFF; cdr3_nt: TGTGCCAGCAGTGAAAGAACAGGGGCGATCAATGAAAAACTGTTTTTT
j_call: TRBJ2-7; d_call: NA; clone_size: NA; cdr3_length: 13; v_call: TRBV5-5; cdr3_aa: CASSLFAGDREYF; cdr3_nt: TGTGCCAGCAGCTTGTTCGCTGGGGACCGCGAGTACTTC
j_call: TRBJ2-6; d_call: NA; clone_size: few; cdr3_length: 17; v_call: TRBV4-3; cdr3_aa: CASSQVPGYTGANVLTF; cdr3_nt: TGCGCCAGCAGCCAAGTCCCAGGGTACACTGGGGCTAACGTCCTGACTTTC
j_call: TRBJ1-6; d_call: NA; clone_size: few; cdr3_length: 11; v_call: TRBV10-3; cdr3_aa: CAAGSNSPLHF; cdr3_nt: TGTGCGGCAGGGAGTAATTCACCCCTCCACTTT
j_call: TRBJ1-5; d_call: NA; clone_size: NA; cdr3_length: 16; v_call: TRBV15; cdr3_aa: CATSSGSPIANQPQHF; cdr3_nt: TGTGCCACCAGCAGCGGATCTCCAATTGCTAATCAGCCCCAGCATTTT
j_call: TRBJ2-5; d_call: NA; clone_size: NA; cdr3_length: 14; v_call: TRBV5-1; cdr3_aa: CASSLVTQQETQYF; cdr3_nt: TGCGCCAGCAGCTTGGTTACACAACAAGAGACCCAGTACTTC
j_call: TRBJ2-5; d_call: NA; clone_size: NA; cdr3_length: 13; v_call: TRBV27; cdr3_aa: CASSFWGRETQYF; cdr3_nt: TGTGCCAGCAGTTTTTGGGGGCGAGAGACCCAGTACTTC
j_call: TRBJ2-7; d_call: NA; clone_size: NA; cdr3_length: 13; v_call: TRBV5-1; cdr3_aa: CASSPTLRGEQYF; cdr3_nt: TGCGCCAGCAGCCCCACCTTACGAGGCGAGCAGTACTTC
j_call: TRBJ1-2; d_call: NA; clone_size: NA; cdr3_length: 13; v_call: TRBV29-1; cdr3_aa: CSVEWTDDYGYTF; cdr3_nt: TGCAGCGTTGAATGGACAGATGACTATGGCTACACCTTC
j_call: TRBJ1-1; d_call: TRBD1; clone_size: NA; cdr3_length: 15; v_call: TRBV11-2; cdr3_aa: CASRSTGGLETEAFF; cdr3_nt: TGTGCCAGCAGAAGTACAGGGGGCCTGGAAACTGAAGCTTTCTTT
j_call: TRBJ2-4; d_call: TRBD1; clone_size: NA; cdr3_length: 16; v_call: TRBV12-3/TRBV12-4; cdr3_aa: CASSWGQGSAKNIQYF; cdr3_nt: TGTGCCAGCAGTTGGGGACAGGGCTCGGCCAAAAACATTCAGTACTTC
j_call: TRBJ2-3; d_call: NA; clone_size: NA; cdr3_length: 17; v_call: TRBV4-1; cdr3_aa: CASSQDRLRLGTDTQYF; cdr3_nt: TGCGCCAGCAGCCAAGATCGTCTCAGACTCGGCACAGATACGCAGTATTTT
j_call: TRBJ2-7; d_call: TRBD2; clone_size: NA; cdr3_length: 17; v_call: TRBV12-3/TRBV12-4; cdr3_aa: CASSPRMLAESSYEQYF; cdr3_nt: TGTGCCAGCAGTCCCCGGATGCTAGCGGAAAGCTCCTACGAGCAGTACTTC
j_call: TRBJ2-1; d_call: NA; clone_size: few; cdr3_length: 13; v_call: TRBV6-5; cdr3_aa: CASTRGAHNEQFF; cdr3_nt: TGTGCCAGCACCCGGGGGGCCCACAATGAGCAGTTCTTC
j_call: TRBJ2-3; d_call: TRBD2; clone_size: NA; cdr3_length: 20; v_call: TRBV11-2; cdr3_aa: CASSFRGIAGEITSTDTQYF; cdr3_nt: TGTGCCAGCAGCTTCCGAGGGATAGCGGGGGAGATAACTAGCACAGATACGCAGTATTTT
j_call: TRBJ1-2; d_call: TRBD1; clone_size: NA; cdr3_length: 12; v_call: TRBV3-1; cdr3_aa: CANSLQGEGYTF; cdr3_nt: TGTGCCAACAGCCTCCAGGGGGAAGGCTACACCTTC
j_call: TRBJ1-1; d_call: NA; clone_size: NA; cdr3_length: 11; v_call: TRBV29-1; cdr3_aa: CSGGLNTEAFF; cdr3_nt: TGCAGCGGTGGGTTGAACACTGAAGCTTTCTTT
j_call: TRBJ2-7; d_call: NA; clone_size: NA; cdr3_length: 14; v_call: TRBV20-1; cdr3_aa: CSARDRLASYEQYF; cdr3_nt: TGCAGTGCTAGAGATCGGCTAGCTTCCTACGAGCAGTACTTC
j_call: TRBJ2-2; d_call: TRBD2; clone_size: NA; cdr3_length: 18; v_call: TRBV9; cdr3_aa: CASSPPGGLDIATGELFF; cdr3_nt: TGTGCCAGCAGCCCTCCCGGTGGACTAGATATAGCTACCGGGGAGCTGTTTTTT
j_call: TRBJ2-2; d_call: TRBD1; clone_size: NA; cdr3_length: 16; v_call: TRBV4-1; cdr3_aa: CASSQYRGTCTGELFF; cdr3_nt: TGCGCCAGCAGCCAATACAGGGGAACGTGCACCGGGGAGCTGTTTTTT
j_call: TRBJ1-4; d_call: NA; clone_size: NA; cdr3_length: 12; v_call: TRBV20-1; cdr3_aa: CSARDTYEKLFF; cdr3_nt: TGCAGTGCTAGGGACACATATGAAAAACTGTTTTTT
j_call: TRBJ2-1; d_call: NA; clone_size: once; cdr3_length: 15; v_call: TRBV7-6; cdr3_aa: CASSLEGKSGNEQFF; cdr3_nt: TGTGCCAGCAGCTTAGAGGGGAAGTCGGGCAATGAGCAGTTCTTC
j_call: TRBJ2-2; d_call: NA; clone_size: once; cdr3_length: 13; v_call: TRBV10-3; cdr3_aa: CAISALVTGELFF; cdr3_nt: TGTGCCATCAGTGCCCTGGTTACCGGGGAGCTGTTTTTT
j_call: TRBJ2-7; d_call: NA; clone_size: NA; cdr3_length: 14; v_call: TRBV4-2; cdr3_aa: CASSHPTLSYEQYF; cdr3_nt: TGTGCCAGCAGCCACCCGACACTCTCCTACGAGCAGTACTTC
j_call: TRBJ2-7; d_call: TRBD1; clone_size: NA; cdr3_length: 15; v_call: TRBV4-1; cdr3_aa: CASSHGGTGVYEQYF; cdr3_nt: TGCGCCAGCAGCCATGGGGGGACAGGGGTCTACGAGCAGTACTTC
j_call: TRBJ2-7; d_call: NA; clone_size: NA; cdr3_length: 13; v_call: TRBV6-5; cdr3_aa: CASRRYQGYEQYF; cdr3_nt: TGTGCCAGCAGACGATATCAGGGCTACGAGCAGTACTTC
j_call: TRBJ2-7; d_call: TRBD2; clone_size: few; cdr3_length: 15; v_call: TRBV7-9; cdr3_aa: CASSLSGDRAYEQYF; cdr3_nt: TGTGCCAGCAGCCTCAGCGGGGATAGGGCCTACGAGCAGTACTTC
j_call: TRBJ2-1; d_call: NA; clone_size: NA; cdr3_length: 15; v_call: TRBV4-3; cdr3_aa: CASSKHSSSYNEQFF; cdr3_nt: TGCGCCAGCAGCAAACACTCTTCCTCCTACAATGAGCAGTTCTTC
j_call: TRBJ2-3; d_call: NA; clone_size: few; cdr3_length: 16; v_call: TRBV2; cdr3_aa: CASSGSGALGVDTQYF; cdr3_nt: TGTGCCAGCAGTGGATCCGGAGCACTCGGGGTGGATACGCAGTATTTT
j_call: TRBJ1-2; d_call: NA; clone_size: many; cdr3_length: 11; v_call: TRBV12-3/TRBV12-4; cdr3_aa: CASSFGAGYTF; cdr3_nt: TGTGCCAGCAGTTTTGGGGCCGGCTACACCTTC
j_call: TRBJ2-1; d_call: NA; clone_size: NA; cdr3_length: 11; v_call: TRBV12-3/TRBV12-4; cdr3_aa: CATRGYNEQFF; cdr3_nt: TGCGCTACCAGGGGCTACAATGAGCAGTTCTTC
j_call: TRBJ1-1; d_call: NA; clone_size: NA; cdr3_length: 11; v_call: TRBV29-1; cdr3_aa: CSVEATGEAFF; cdr3_nt: TGCAGCGTTGAGGCGACAGGCGAAGCTTTCTTT
j_call: TRBJ2-1; d_call: TRBD1; clone_size: once; cdr3_length: 15; v_call: TRBV2; cdr3_aa: CASTGDRGQFNEQFF; cdr3_nt: TGTGCCAGCACCGGGGACAGGGGGCAATTCAATGAGCAGTTCTTC
j_call: TRBJ2-1; d_call: NA; clone_size: NA; cdr3_length: 14; v_call: TRBV4-1; cdr3_aa: CASSPEPRGRPQFF; cdr3_nt: TGCGCCAGCAGCCCCGAACCCCGGGGCCGCCCTCAGTTCTTC
j_call: TRBJ1-1; d_call: NA; clone_size: NA; cdr3_length: 13; v_call: TRBV10-3; cdr3_aa: CAIREDGNTEAFF; cdr3_nt: TGTGCCATCAGAGAGGATGGGAACACTGAAGCTTTCTTT
j_call: TRBJ1-2; d_call: NA; clone_size: NA; cdr3_length: 12; v_call: TRBV3-1; cdr3_aa: CASSRGSGGYTF; cdr3_nt: TGTGCCAGCAGCCGAGGGTCCGGGGGCTACACCTTC
j_call: TRBJ2-5; d_call: NA; clone_size: few; cdr3_length: 17; v_call: TRBV4-2; cdr3_aa: CASSQDKSRGVLGTQYF; cdr3_nt: TGTGCCAGCAGCCAAGATAAATCGAGAGGGGTCCTGGGGACCCAGTACTTC
j_call: TRBJ2-1; d_call: TRBD2; clone_size: NA; cdr3_length: 18; v_call: TRBV7-9; cdr3_aa: CASSSPRLTSGAYNEQFF; cdr3_nt: TGTGCCAGCAGCTCTCCCCGACTGACTAGCGGGGCATACAATGAGCAGTTCTTC
j_call: TRBJ2-2; d_call: NA; clone_size: NA; cdr3_length: 17; v_call: TRBV7-2; cdr3_aa: CASSSNLDQRDTGELFF; cdr3_nt: TGTGCCAGCAGCAGTAACTTAGACCAACGCGACACCGGGGAGCTGTTTTTT
j_call: TRBJ2-7; d_call: NA; clone_size: NA; cdr3_length: 15; v_call: TRBV27; cdr3_aa: CASSRFWGLSYEQYF; cdr3_nt: TGTGCCAGCAGCCGCTTTTGGGGGTTAAGCTACGAGCAGTACTTC
j_call: TRBJ2-7; d_call: NA; clone_size: NA; cdr3_length: 15; v_call: TRBV11-2; cdr3_aa: CASSANRASSYEQYF; cdr3_nt: TGTGCCAGCAGCGCAAACAGGGCCAGCTCCTACGAGCAGTACTTC
j_call: TRBJ2-3; d_call: TRBD1; clone_size: NA; cdr3_length: 15; v_call: TRBV7-9; cdr3_aa: CASSFWDREPDTQYF; cdr3_nt: TGTGCCAGCAGCTTTTGGGACAGGGAGCCAGATACGCAGTATTTT
j_call: TRBJ2-5; d_call: NA; clone_size: NA; cdr3_length: 17; v_call: TRBV27; cdr3_aa: CASSRTPYRVGGETQYF; cdr3_nt: TGTGCCAGCAGTCGCACCCCCTACAGGGTTGGTGGGGAGACCCAGTACTTC
j_call: TRBJ2-7; d_call: NA; clone_size: NA; cdr3_length: 14; v_call: TRBV27; cdr3_aa: CASNPTPPPYEQYF; cdr3_nt: TGTGCCAGCAACCCGACCCCTCCTCCCTACGAGCAGTACTTC
j_call: TRBJ2-7; d_call: NA; clone_size: many; cdr3_length: 15; v_call: TRBV18; cdr3_aa: CASSRPGLSPGEQYF; cdr3_nt: TGTGCCAGCTCACGACCGGGACTCTCTCCGGGGGAGCAGTACTTC
j_call: TRBJ2-2; d_call: NA; clone_size: NA; cdr3_length: 13; v_call: TRBV7-2; cdr3_aa: CASSNKNTGELFF; cdr3_nt: TGTGCCAGCAGCAATAAGAACACCGGGGAGCTGTTTTTT
j_call: TRBJ2-1; d_call: NA; clone_size: NA; cdr3_length: 14; v_call: TRBV20-1; cdr3_aa: CSARAGVGYNERFF; cdr3_nt: TGCAGTGCTAGAGCAGGGGTAGGCTACAATGAGCGGTTCTTC
j_call: TRBJ2-3; d_call: NA; clone_size: few; cdr3_length: 18; v_call: TRBV7-9; cdr3_aa: CASSLRSQTSFYSDTQYF; cdr3_nt: TGTGCCAGCAGCTTACGTAGCCAGACATCGTTTTATTCAGATACGCAGTATTTT
j_call: TRBJ2-7; d_call: TRBD2; clone_size: few; cdr3_length: 14; v_call: TRBV7-2; cdr3_aa: CASSFTAGAYEQYF; cdr3_nt: TGTGCCAGCAGCTTTACAGCGGGGGCCTACGAGCAGTACTTC
j_call: TRBJ1-4; d_call: TRBD1; clone_size: NA; cdr3_length: 14; v_call: TRBV5-5; cdr3_aa: CASDRGVGNEKLFF; cdr3_nt: TGTGCCAGCGACAGGGGCGTCGGTAATGAAAAACTGTTTTTT